The T cell receptor beta chain described here comes from a study of T cells in Graves' hyperthyroidism and ophthalmopathy. This clonotype has a count of ten or more. The ends lost 4 bases at V and 2 bases at J; junction bases unmatched: 5. The CDR3 covers 15 residues. CDR1 SGHAT and CDR2 FQNNGV come from the germline V gene. Amplified TCR beta CDR3 regions derived from RNA transcripts. The TCR CDR3 was amplified in a first-round RT-PCR using the HTBI primer set. TCRdb processed the multiplex PCR reads anew with MiXCR; each CDR3 protein has one entry. This table has almost 600,000 distinct CDR3 sequences, around 14% appearing once.

The chain is built from TRBV11-2 and TRBJ1-1, with 9 bases identical to TRBD1. This sequence originates from a woman under 40 with Graves' hyperthyroidism that later progressed to Graves' ophthalmopathy. Sequenced material: blood. The CDR3 region has the DNA TGTGCCAGCAGCTCTAACAGGGGGCTCAACACTGAAGCTTTCTTT. Amino acid sequence: CASSSNRGLNTEAFF.